The 26 T cell receptor beta chains in this list originate from one sample, sequenced in a study of response to subunit inactivated influenza vaccine. TCRdb fed the RT-PCR reads into MiXCR, producing one record per CDR3 protein. The table includes around 200,000 distinct CDR3 sequences, 9.2% detected once. The material was non-naive T cells sorted from PBMCs, obtained on the day of vaccination. The receptors here all came from a middle-aged man who received an inactivated influenza vaccine.

In its sample, this clonotype was seen a few times. In DNA form, the CDR3 reads TGTGCCAGCAGCGTAGACAGCGGAAGGGAGCAGTACTTC. Translating gives CASSVDSGREQYF. The chain joins TRBV7-9 to TRBJ2-7; tentatively, D is TRBD1 or TRBD2 (5 bases each). Germline-derived CDR1 and CDR2 are SEHNR and FQNEAQ (reference sequence). CDR3 size: 13 residues. Trimming cost V 5 bases and J 7 bases, with 15 bases left between them.

This sequence joins TRBV12-3 or TRBV12-4 and TRBJ2-1, with TRBD1 matching 7 bases. J gave up 4 bases and V 2 bases, and 5 bases lay outside the gene matches. CDR3 size: 15 residues. The CDR3 is CASSLREGAYNEQFF. In DNA, the CDR3 is TGTGCCAGCAGTTTAAGAGAGGGGGCGTACAATGAGCAGTTCTTC.

The chain carries TRBV9 and TRBJ2-3, with 8 bases matching TRBD2. The ends lost 1 base at V and 3 bases at J; junction bases unmatched: 7. The CDR3 length is 16 residues. Germline assignment: CDR1 SGDLS and CDR2 YYNGEE. The chain's CDR3 is CASSVTAASGTDTQYF. CDR3 sequence (DNA): TGTGCCAGCAGCGTAACGGCAGCTAGCGGGACAGATACGCAGTATTTT.

This clonotype was seen more than once but under ten times. The CDR3 spells CASSPSGLGAYEQYF. The CDR3 DNA reads TGTGCCAGCAGCCCCTCCGGACTGGGGGCCTACGAGCAGTACTTC. The rearrangement uses TRBV7-9 and TRBJ2-7; D is perhaps TRBD1 or TRBD2 (5 bases each). The V and J ends lost 5 bases and 2 bases respectively, with 16 bases between them. The CDR3 is made up of 15 amino acids. Germline V CDR1 and CDR2: SEHNR, FQNEAQ (reference sequence).

The CDR3 DNA reads TGTGCCAGCAGTGAACCCCGGACAGGGCTCCACTCTGGAAACACCATATATTTT. Protein: CASSEPRTGLHSGNTIYF. The genes are TRBV25-1 and TRBJ1-3, with 8 bases fitting TRBD1. Germline V gene sequence: CDR1 MGHDK, CDR2 SYGVNS. The CDR3 runs 18 residues. V lost 2 bases and J lost 0; bases outside the gene matches: 9.

This clonotype was observed a few times. The chain joins TRBV5-1 to TRBJ1-1, with D unresolved. V lost 5 bases to trimming and J lost 1 base, with 12 bases between them. This CDR3 is built from 14 residues. From germline, CDR1 is SGHRS and CDR2 YFSETQ. In DNA form, the CDR3 reads TGCGCCAGCAGAGAAACCGACCAGAACACTGAAGCTTTCTTT. Translated: CASRETDQNTEAFF. Together with reference TRBV5-1 and TRBJ1-1, the CDR3 gives the full variable domain: KAGVTQTPRYLIKTRGQQVTLSCSPISGHRSVSWYQQTPGQGLQFLFEYFSETQRNKGNFPGRFSGRQFSNSRSEMNVSTLELGDSALYLCASRETDQNTEAFFGQGTRLTVV.

This chain links TRBV2 with TRBJ2-5, with D unclear. Germline values: CDR1 SNHLY, CDR2 FYNNEI. The V end lost 1 base, the J end lost 1 base, and 10 bases lay between the germline ends. This CDR3 comprises 15 residues. CDR3 sequence: CASSEDGAAQETQYF. The CDR3 nucleotides are TGTGCCAGCAGTGAAGATGGAGCAGCCCAAGAGACCCAGTACTTC.

There are many counts of this clonotype. In nucleotides, the CDR3 is TGCAGTGCTAGATGGGTGTCAGGGGGGTTCGAGCAGTACTTC. It encodes CSARWVSGGFEQYF. The chain employs TRBV20-1 and TRBJ2-7; maybe TRBD1 (7 bases). The CDR3 length is 14 residues. Trimming left V 2 bases short and J 6 bases short, with 17 bases between. CDR1 and CDR2 (germline): DFQATT, SNEGSKA (reference sequence).

In its sample, this clonotype was seen a few times. V usage is TRBV3-1 and J usage is TRBJ1-6; tentative D call: TRBD1 (6 bases). The V end was cut by 7 bases, the J end by 7 bases, with 17 bases between. The germline V gene encodes CDR1 LGHDT and CDR2 YNNKEL (reference sequence). The CDR3 sequence is 15 residues long. The CDR3 here is CASNSRGGANSPLHF. Here the CDR3 DNA reads TGTGCCAGCAACTCCCGGGGGGGCGCGAATTCACCCCTCCACTTT.

In this sample, this clonotype turned up a few times. V is TRBV5-1 and J is TRBJ2-3, with D tentatively TRBD1 or TRBD2 (5 bases each). The germline V gene has CDR1 SGHRS and CDR2 YFSETQ. Trimming pared 4 bases from V and 4 bases from J, leaving 22 bases between. This CDR3 comprises 17 residues. Written as DNA, the CDR3 is TGCGCCAGCAGCCAATACCGGGACCCTAAACGGGCAGATACGCAGTATTTT. Protein: CASSQYRDPKRADTQYF. The whole variable domain, filled in from reference TRBV5-1 and TRBJ2-3, reads KAGVTQTPRYLIKTRGQQVTLSCSPISGHRSVSWYQQTPGQGLQFLFEYFSETQRNKGNFPGRFSGRQFSNSRSEMNVSTLELGDSALYLCASSQYRDPKRADTQYFGPGTRLTVL.

CDR3 coding DNA: TGTGCCAGCACCCGGACTAGCGGGGGCTCCTACAATGAGCAGTTCTTC. Its protein is CASTRTSGGSYNEQFF. The V gene is TRBV6-2 or TRBV6-3, the J gene TRBJ2-1, with TRBD2 identical over 13 bases. Trimming removed 7 bases from V and 0 bases from J; junction bases left unmatched: 3. From germline, CDR1 is MNHEY and CDR2 SVGEGT. This CDR3 is 16 amino acids long.

This clonotype was observed many times. CDR3 DNA sequence: TGCAGCGTTGAAGGGGTGGCAGGGGGATTTAACGAGCAGTACTTC. It codes for CSVEGVAGGFNEQYF. The rearrangement joins TRBV29-1 to TRBJ2-7, with 7 bases identical to TRBD1. The V gene's germline CDR1 is SQVTM and CDR2 ANQGSEA. This CDR3 is built from 15 residues. V gave up 1 base and J gave up 5 bases; unmatched junction bases: 11.

This clonotype was found many times. CDR3 in amino acids: CASSLVFSRGFVTGSYEQYF. The DNA of the CDR3 is TGTGCCAGCAGCTTGGTCTTTTCTCGTGGTTTCGTAACAGGCTCCTACGAGCAGTACTTC. The V call is TRBV11-2, the J call TRBJ2-7; weak D call: TRBD1 (5 bases). V was shortened by 3 bases and J by 0 bases, with 27 bases between the two germline ends. This CDR3 has 20 residues. CDR1 and CDR2 from the germline V gene are SGHAT and FQNNGV.

In its sample, this clonotype was seen many times. The CDR3 DNA sequence: TGTGCCAGCAGCGTAGGTACTAGCAGGGACGAGCAGTACTTC. Translated: CASSVGTSRDEQYF. The gene calls are TRBV9 and TRBJ2-7, with D maybe TRBD2 (6 bases). This CDR3 has 14 amino acids. Germline loops: CDR1 SGDLS, CDR2 YYNGEE. V was trimmed by 0 bases and J by 5 bases, leaving 12 bases between them.

This chain connects TRBV7-2 to TRBJ2-1; TRBD2 aligns across 11 bases. The CDR3 consists of 16 residues. V lost 4 bases and J lost 7; bases outside the gene matches: 9. CDR1 is SGHTA, CDR2 FQGNSA, per germline. CDR3 loop: CASSSLVSGGANEQFF. The CDR3 region has the DNA TGTGCCAGCAGCTCGCTAGTTAGCGGGGGGGCGAATGAGCAGTTCTTC.

The J gene is TRBJ2-1, the V gene TRBV10-3, with no clear D. Trimming shortened V by 2 bases and J by 8 bases, and 10 bases separated the two germline ends. Looked up from germline, CDR1 is ENHRY and CDR2 is SYGVKD. The CDR3 contains 13 residues. The CDR3 protein is CAISEASNDEQFF. CDR3 sequence (DNA): TGTGCCATCAGTGAGGCTAGTAACGATGAGCAGTTCTTC.

The chain carries TRBV7-2 and TRBJ2-7; D could derive from TRBD1 or TRBD2 (5 bases each). The CDR3 has 14 amino acids. V dropped 5 bases and J dropped 6 bases, with 17 bases sitting between them. Germline CDR1 and CDR2: SGHTA and FQGNSA. Here the CDR3 DNA reads TGTGCCAGCAGCACCGGGACCCCGAGGGGCGAGCAGTACTTC. This gives the protein CASSTGTPRGEQYF.

The J gene is TRBJ1-1, the V gene TRBV27; no clear D. The V gene's germline CDR1 is MNHEY and CDR2 SMNVEV (reference sequence). V lost 5 bases, J lost 4 bases, and 14 bases lay in between. This CDR3 is 14 amino acids long. The CDR3 DNA reads as TGTGCCAGCAGTACCGGACTCCGGGGCACTGAAGCTTTCTTT. Its translation is CASSTGLRGTEAFF.

The sample holds many counts of this clonotype. The chain combines TRBV15 with TRBJ2-5, with unresolved D. The CDR3 contains 13 residues. Trimming pared 7 bases from V and 3 bases from J, leaving 12 bases between. Germline lookup yields CDR1 LNHNV and CDR2 YYDKDF (reference sequence). The DNA for the CDR3 is TGTGCCACCATGCCGACAAAGGAAGAGACCCAGTACTTC. It encodes CATMPTKEETQYF. The variable domain in full, completed from reference TRBV15 and TRBJ2-5, reads DAMVIQNPRYQVTQFGKPVTLSCSQTLNHNVMYWYQQKSSQAPKLLFHYYDKDFNNEADTPDNFQSRRPNTSFCFLDIRSPGLGDTAMYLCATMPTKEETQYFGPGTRLLVL.

There are a few counts of this clonotype. The chain uses TRBV3-1 and TRBJ2-1, with 8 bases that match TRBD2. Germline V gene lookup returns CDR1 LGHDT and CDR2 YNNKEL (reference sequence). With V trimmed by 2 bases and J by 3 bases, 3 bases remained unmatched. The CDR3 has 15 residues. In DNA form, the CDR3 reads TGTGCCAGCAGCCAACCAGCGGGAGACTACAATGAGCAGTTCTTC. Translated, it gives CASSQPAGDYNEQFF.

This chain joins TRBV6-1 and TRBJ1-5; perhaps TRBD1 as D (6 bases). Germline V gene sequence: CDR1 MNHNS, CDR2 SASEGT. The CDR3 spans 15 residues. Trimming shortened V by 1 base and J by 7 bases, and 14 bases separated the two germline ends. The CDR3 loop is CASSEVGGRGQPQHF. The CDR3 nucleotides read TGTGCCAGCAGTGAAGTGGGGGGGCGCGGGCAGCCCCAGCATTTT.

This clonotype was counted between two and nine times. The V and J genes are TRBV4-3 and TRBJ1-1; 8 bases map to TRBD1. Germline lookup yields CDR1 LGHNA and CDR2 YSLEER. Trimming removed 1 base from V and 11 bases from J; junction bases left unmatched: 9. The CDR3 loop spans 14 amino acids. The CDR3 region has the DNA TGCGCCAGCAGCCAAGTAAGGCAGGGGGCAGGTGCTTTCTTT. Encoded protein: CASSQVRQGAGAFF.

The chain uses TRBV6-1 and TRBJ1-2, with D possibly matching TRBD1 (6 bases). Trimming took 6 bases from V and 7 from J, leaving 18 bases between them. Germline values: CDR1 MNHNS, CDR2 SASEGT. This CDR3 contains 14 residues. This CDR3 reads CASRRGQSGSGYTF. CDR3 nucleotides: TGTGCCAGCAGGCGAGGACAGAGTGGTAGTGGCTACACCTTC.

Notes on this clonotype: One junction end disagrees with the germline gene, perhaps due to a read error. This chain uses TRBV20-1 with TRBJ2-3; D might be TRBD1 or TRBD2, each matching 6 bases. The CDR3 consists of 15 residues. Germline-derived CDR1 and CDR2 are DFQATT and SNEGSKA (reference sequence). The CDR3 DNA follows: TGCTGTGCAGCGGCTAGGGGGGCTAGCACAGATACGCAGTATTTT. The encoded protein is CCAAARGASTDTQYF.

This clonotype was observed at least ten times. The CDR3, as DNA: TGCAGTGCTAGCCCAGGAGAAAACATTCAGTACTTC. This translates into CSASPGENIQYF. The V and J genes are TRBV20-1 and TRBJ2-4; D unclear. V dropped 3 bases and J dropped 5 bases, with 8 bases sitting between them. Germline CDR1 is DFQATT and CDR2 is SNEGSKA (reference sequence). CDR3 length equals 12 residues.

This clonotype was seen many times. The rearrangement joins TRBV25-1 to TRBJ2-7; TRBD1 might be the D (6 bases). Germline CDR1 and CDR2: MGHDK and SYGVNS. The germline V and J ends were trimmed by 2 bases and 3 bases, with 14 bases remaining between them. This CDR3 has 15 residues. CDR3 sequence: CASSETVNRDYEQYF. The CDR3 DNA reads TGTGCCAGCAGTGAAACGGTTAACAGGGACTACGAGCAGTACTTC.